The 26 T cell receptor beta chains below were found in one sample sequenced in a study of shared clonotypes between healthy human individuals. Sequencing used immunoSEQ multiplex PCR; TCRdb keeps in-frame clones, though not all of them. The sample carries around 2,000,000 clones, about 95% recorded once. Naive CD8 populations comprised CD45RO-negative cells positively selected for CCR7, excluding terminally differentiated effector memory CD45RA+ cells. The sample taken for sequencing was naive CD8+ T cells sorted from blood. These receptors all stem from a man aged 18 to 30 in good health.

CDR3 residues: CASSPPLRESTGELFF. CDR3 coding DNA: TGTGCCAGCAGCCCCCCCCTGCGGGAGAGCACCGGGGAGCTGTTTTTT. This chain joins TRBV5-6 and TRBJ2-2, with 7 bases aligning to TRBD2. Germline trimming cut 4 bases from V and 4 bases from J; bases unmatched to any gene: 10. The CDR3 contains 16 residues. CDR1 is SGHDT and CDR2 is YYEEEE in the germline V gene.

This chain's CDR3 is CASESDSSYEQYF. CDR3 nucleotide sequence: TGTGCCAGTGAATCGGACAGCTCCTACGAGCAGTACTTC. The chain has TRBV19 and TRBJ2-7; D might be TRBD1 (6 bases). The CDR3 spans 13 residues. V lost 8 bases, J lost 0 bases, and 11 bases lay in between. The germline V gene has CDR1 LNHDA and CDR2 SQIVND (reference sequence).

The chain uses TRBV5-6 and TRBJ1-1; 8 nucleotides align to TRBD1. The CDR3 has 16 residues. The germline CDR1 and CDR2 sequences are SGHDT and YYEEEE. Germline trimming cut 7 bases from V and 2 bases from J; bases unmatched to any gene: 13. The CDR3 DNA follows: TGTGCCAGCGGGCCCGCCTGGGGACAGGAAAACACTGAAGCTTTCTTT. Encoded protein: CASGPAWGQENTEAFF.

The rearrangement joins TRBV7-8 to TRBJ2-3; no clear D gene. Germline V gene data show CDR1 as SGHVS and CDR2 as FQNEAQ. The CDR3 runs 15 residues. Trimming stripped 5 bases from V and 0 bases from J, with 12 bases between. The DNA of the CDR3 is TGTGCCAGCAGCCGACGTGACGGGAGCACAGATACGCAGTATTTT. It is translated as CASSRRDGSTDTQYF. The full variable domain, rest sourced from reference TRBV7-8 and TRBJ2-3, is GAGVSQSPRYKVAKRGQDVALRCDPISGHVSLFWYQQALGQGPEFLTYFQNEAQLDKSGLPSDRFFAERPEGSVSTLKIQRTQQEDSAVYLCASSRRDGSTDTQYFGPGTRLTVL.

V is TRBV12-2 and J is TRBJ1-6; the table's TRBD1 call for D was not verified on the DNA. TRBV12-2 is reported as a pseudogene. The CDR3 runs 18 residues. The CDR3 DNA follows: TGTGCAAGTCGCTTAGCCCGGACAGGGAATCCCTATAATTCACCCCTCCACTTT. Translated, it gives CASRLARTGNPYNSPLHF.

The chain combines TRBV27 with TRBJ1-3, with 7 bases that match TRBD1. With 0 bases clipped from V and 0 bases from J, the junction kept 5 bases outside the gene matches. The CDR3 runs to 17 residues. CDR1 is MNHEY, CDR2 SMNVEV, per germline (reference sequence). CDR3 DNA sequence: TGTGCCAGCAGTTTATCGGGACAGTTCGGCTCTGGAAACACCATATATTTT. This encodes CASSLSGQFGSGNTIYF.

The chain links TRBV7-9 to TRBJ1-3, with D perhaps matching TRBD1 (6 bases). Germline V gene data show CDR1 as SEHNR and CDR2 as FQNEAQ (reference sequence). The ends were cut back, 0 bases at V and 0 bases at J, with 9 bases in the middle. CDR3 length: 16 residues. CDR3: CASSLAWDTSGNTIYF. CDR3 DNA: TGTGCCAGCAGCTTAGCTTGGGACACCTCTGGAAACACCATATATTTT.

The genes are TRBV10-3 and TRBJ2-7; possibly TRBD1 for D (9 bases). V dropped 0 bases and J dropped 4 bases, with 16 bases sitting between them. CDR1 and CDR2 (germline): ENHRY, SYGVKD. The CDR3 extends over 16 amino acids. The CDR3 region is CAISESSGTGLYEQYF. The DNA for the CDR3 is TGTGCCATCAGTGAGTCTAGCGGGACAGGGTTGTACGAGCAGTACTTC.

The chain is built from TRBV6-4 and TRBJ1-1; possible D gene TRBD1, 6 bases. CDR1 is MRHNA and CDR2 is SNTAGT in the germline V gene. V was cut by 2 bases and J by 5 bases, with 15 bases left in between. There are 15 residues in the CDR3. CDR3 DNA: TGTGCCAGCAGTGACCTAGGGGGGTTGGGGACTGAAGCTTTCTTT. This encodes CASSDLGGLGTEAFF.

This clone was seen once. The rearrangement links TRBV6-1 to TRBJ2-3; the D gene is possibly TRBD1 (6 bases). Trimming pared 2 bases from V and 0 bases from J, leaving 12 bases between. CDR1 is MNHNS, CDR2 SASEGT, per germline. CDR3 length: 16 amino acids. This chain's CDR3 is CASSEYVGASTDTQYF. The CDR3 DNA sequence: TGTGCCAGCAGTGAATACGTGGGGGCTAGCACAGATACGCAGTATTTT.

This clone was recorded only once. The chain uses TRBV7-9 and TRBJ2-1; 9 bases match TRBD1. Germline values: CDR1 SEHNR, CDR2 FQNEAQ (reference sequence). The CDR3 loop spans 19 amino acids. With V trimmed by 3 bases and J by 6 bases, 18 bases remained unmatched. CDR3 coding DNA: TGTGCCAGCAGCTTGCCCGGGACAGGGTCCATTAGGACCATCAATGAGCAGTTCTTC. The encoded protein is CASSLPGTGSIRTINEQFF.

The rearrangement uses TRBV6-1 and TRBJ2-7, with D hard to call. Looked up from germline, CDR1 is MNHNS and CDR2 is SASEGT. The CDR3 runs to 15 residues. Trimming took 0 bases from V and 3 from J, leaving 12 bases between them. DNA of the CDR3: TGTGCCAGCAGTGAAGCACACCCCGCGGACTACGAGCAGTACTTC. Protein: CASSEAHPADYEQYF.

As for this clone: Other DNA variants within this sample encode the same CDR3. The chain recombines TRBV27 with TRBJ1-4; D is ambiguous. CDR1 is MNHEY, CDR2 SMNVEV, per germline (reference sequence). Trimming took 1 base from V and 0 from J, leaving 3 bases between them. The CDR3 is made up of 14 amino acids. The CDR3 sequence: CASSLLATNEKLFF. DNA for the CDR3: TGTGCCAGCAGTTTATTGGCAACTAATGAAAAACTGTTTTTT. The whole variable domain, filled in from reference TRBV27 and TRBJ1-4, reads EAQVTQNPRYLITVTGKKLTVTCSQNMNHEYMSWYRQDPGLGLRQIYYSMNVEVTDKGDVPEGYKVSRKEKRNFPLILESPSPNQTSLYFCASSLLATNEKLFFGSGTQLSVL.

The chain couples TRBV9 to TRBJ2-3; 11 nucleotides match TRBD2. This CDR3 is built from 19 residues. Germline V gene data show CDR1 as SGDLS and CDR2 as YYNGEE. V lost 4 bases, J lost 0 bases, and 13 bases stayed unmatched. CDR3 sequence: CASSHPLAGGIPSTDTQYF. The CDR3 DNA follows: TGTGCCAGCAGCCACCCTCTAGCGGGGGGCATTCCTAGCACAGATACGCAGTATTTT.

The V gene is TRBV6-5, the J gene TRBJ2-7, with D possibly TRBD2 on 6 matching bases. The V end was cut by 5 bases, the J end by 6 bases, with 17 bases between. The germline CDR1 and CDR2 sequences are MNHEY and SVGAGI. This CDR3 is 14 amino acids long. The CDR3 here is CASSPDGGKSEQYF. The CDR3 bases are TGTGCCAGCAGTCCAGACGGGGGAAAGAGCGAGCAGTACTTC.

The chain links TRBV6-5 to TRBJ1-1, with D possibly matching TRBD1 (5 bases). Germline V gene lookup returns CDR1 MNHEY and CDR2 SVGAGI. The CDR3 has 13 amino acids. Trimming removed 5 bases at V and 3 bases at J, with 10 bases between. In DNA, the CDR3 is TGTGCCAGCAGTCCCGGACACTACACTGAAGCTTTCTTT. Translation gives CASSPGHYTEAFF.

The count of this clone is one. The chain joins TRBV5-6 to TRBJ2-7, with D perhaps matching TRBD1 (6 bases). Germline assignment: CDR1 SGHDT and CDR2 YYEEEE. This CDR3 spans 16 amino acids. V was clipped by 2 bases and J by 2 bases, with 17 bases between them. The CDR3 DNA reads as TGTGCCAGCAGCTTATTTTTGGGGACACATACCTACGAGCAGTACTTC. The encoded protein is CASSLFLGTHTYEQYF.

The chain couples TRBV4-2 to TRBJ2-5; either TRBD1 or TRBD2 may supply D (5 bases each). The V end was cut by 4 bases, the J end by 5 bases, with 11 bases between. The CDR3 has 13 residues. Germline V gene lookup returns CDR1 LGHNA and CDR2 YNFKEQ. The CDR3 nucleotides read TGTGCCAGCAGCCTGGGACGCATGGAGACCCAGTACTTC. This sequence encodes CASSLGRMETQYF.

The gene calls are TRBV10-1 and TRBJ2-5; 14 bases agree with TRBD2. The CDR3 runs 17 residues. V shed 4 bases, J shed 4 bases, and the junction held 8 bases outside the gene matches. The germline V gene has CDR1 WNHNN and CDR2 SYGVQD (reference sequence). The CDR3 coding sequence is TGCGCCAGCAGTGGGCCGGGACTAGCGGGAGAAGGAGAGACCCAGTACTTC. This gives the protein CASSGPGLAGEGETQYF.

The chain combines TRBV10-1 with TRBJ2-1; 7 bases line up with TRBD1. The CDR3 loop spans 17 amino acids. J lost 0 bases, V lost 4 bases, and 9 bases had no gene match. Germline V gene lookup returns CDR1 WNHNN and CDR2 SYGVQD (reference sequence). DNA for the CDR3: TGCGCCAGCAGTGCTAGGACAGGTGACAACTCCTACAATGAGCAGTTCTTC. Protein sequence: CASSARTGDNSYNEQFF.

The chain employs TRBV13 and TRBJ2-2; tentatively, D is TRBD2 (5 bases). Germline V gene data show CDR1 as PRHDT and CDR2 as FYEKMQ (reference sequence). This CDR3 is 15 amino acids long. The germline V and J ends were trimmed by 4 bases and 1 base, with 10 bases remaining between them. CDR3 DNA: TGTGCCAGCAGCTCGGAGGAGATGAACACCGGGGAGCTGTTTTTT. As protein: CASSSEEMNTGELFF.

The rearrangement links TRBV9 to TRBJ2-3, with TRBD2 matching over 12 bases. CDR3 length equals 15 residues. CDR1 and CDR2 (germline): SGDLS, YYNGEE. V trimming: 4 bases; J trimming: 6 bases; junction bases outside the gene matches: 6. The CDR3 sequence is CASSLLAGGQDTQYF. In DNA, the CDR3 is TGTGCCAGCAGCCTACTAGCGGGAGGACAGGATACGCAGTATTTT. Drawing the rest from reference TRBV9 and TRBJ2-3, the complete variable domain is DSGVTQTPKHLITATGQRVTLRCSPRSGDLSVYWYQQSLDQGLQFLIQYYNGEERAKGNILERFSAQQFPDLHSELNLSSLELGDSALYFCASSLLAGGQDTQYFGPGTRLTVL.

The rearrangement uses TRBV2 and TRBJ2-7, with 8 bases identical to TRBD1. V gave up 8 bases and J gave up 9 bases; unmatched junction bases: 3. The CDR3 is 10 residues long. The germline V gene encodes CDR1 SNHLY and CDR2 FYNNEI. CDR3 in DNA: TGTGCCAGCGACAGGGGTCGGCAGTACTTC. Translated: CASDRGRQYF.

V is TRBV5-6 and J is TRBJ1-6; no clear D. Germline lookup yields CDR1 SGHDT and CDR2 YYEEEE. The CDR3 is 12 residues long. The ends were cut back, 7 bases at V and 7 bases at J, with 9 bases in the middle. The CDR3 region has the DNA TGTGCCAGCTCAGCCGGAAATTCACCCCTCCACTTT. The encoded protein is CASSAGNSPLHF.

CDR3 coding DNA: TGTGCCAGCAACCCAGGGGGCTCGCCAGATACGCAGTATTTT. It specifies CASNPGGSPDTQYF. The chain combines TRBV6-5 with TRBJ2-3; TRBD1 aligns across 8 bases. The CDR3 is 14 amino acids. Losses at the gene ends were 7 bases for V and 4 bases for J; bases not matched to a gene: 7. Germline values: CDR1 MNHEY, CDR2 SVGAGI.

CDR3 sequence (DNA): TGCGCCAGCAGCCAAGATGCAGGGAGAGGTGGAAACATTCAGTACTTC. Its translation: CASSQDAGRGGNIQYF. The chain uses TRBV4-3 and TRBJ2-4; D possibly uses TRBD1 or TRBD2 (5 bases each). Trimming shortened V by 0 bases and J by 6 bases, and 15 bases separated the two germline ends. The CDR3 is 16 amino acids. The germline gives CDR1 LGHNA, CDR2 YSLEER.